One and the same sample provided the 26 T cell receptor beta chains below, sequenced in a study of T-cell reconstitution after alpha-beta-depleted transplantation in children. Unique molecular identifiers were built into the TCRbeta library. TCRdb processed the PCR reads anew with MiXCR; each CDR3 protein has one entry. This table holds some 200,000 distinct CDR3 sequences, 9.7% found once. The sequenced sample was PBMCs from the stem cell graft donor, obtained from the stem cell graft. The receptors were gathered from a human donor who donated a stem cell graft to a child with SCID.

The rearrangement joins TRBV6-5 to TRBJ2-7; D remains unclear. The germline gives CDR1 MNHEY, CDR2 SVGAGI. The germline V and J ends were trimmed by 6 bases and 0 bases, with 12 bases remaining between them. This CDR3 has 14 residues. The CDR3 DNA is TGTGCCAGCAGCTACGGCGGATTCTCCTACGAGCAGTACTTC. Protein product: CASSYGGFSYEQYF.

This rearrangement joins TRBV7-9 to TRBJ1-2; 9 bases are shared with TRBD1. V lost 4 bases to trimming and J lost 6 bases; unmatched junction nucleotides: 3. The CDR3 runs to 13 residues. CDR1 and CDR2 from the germline V gene are SEHNR and FQNEAQ (reference sequence). The CDR3 nucleotides read TGTGCCAGCAGCTGGGGACAGGGTAATGGCTACACCTTC. Translated, it gives CASSWGQGNGYTF.

This clonotype showed up many times. CDR3: CASSLRSSGGPTYEQYF. The CDR3 region has the DNA TGCGCCAGCAGCTTGCGGTCTAGCGGGGGCCCAACCTACGAGCAGTACTTC. The V and J genes are TRBV5-1 and TRBJ2-7; TRBD2 matches 10 bases. Germline CDR1 is SGHRS and CDR2 is YFSETQ. V trimming: 1 base; J trimming: 2 bases; junction bases outside the gene matches: 9. This CDR3 is built from 17 residues.

The chain carries TRBV11-1 and TRBJ1-3; 8 bases map to TRBD1. The V gene end was trimmed by 2 bases and the J gene end by 0 bases; junction bases not matched to a gene: 9. Germline lookup yields CDR1 SGHAT and CDR2 FQDESV (reference sequence). The CDR3 has 18 amino acids. This CDR3 is CASSLPGTGPISGNTIYF. The CDR3, as DNA: TGTGCCAGCAGCTTACCCGGGACAGGACCGATCTCTGGAAACACCATATATTTT. Drawing the rest from reference TRBV11-1 and TRBJ1-3, the complete variable domain is EAEVAQSPRYKITEKSQAVAFWCDPISGHATLYWYRQILGQGPELLVQFQDESVVDDSQLPKDRFSAERLKGVDSTLKIQPAELGDSAMYLCASSLPGTGPISGNTIYFGEGSWLTVV.

The J gene is TRBJ2-1, the V gene TRBV4-2, with TRBD2 as a possible D gene (5 bases). The CDR3 totals 17 residues. CDR1 and CDR2 from the germline V gene are LGHNA and YNFKEQ. Trimming pared 2 bases from V and 0 bases from J, leaving 14 bases between. The CDR3 DNA is TGTGCCAGCAGCCAACCATCGTGGAGGAGCTCCTACAATGAGCAGTTCTTC. This sequence encodes CASSQPSWRSSYNEQFF.

This clonotype was seen repeatedly, ten times or more. The rearrangement links TRBV29-1 to TRBJ2-3; D is perhaps TRBD2 (6 bases). CDR1 is SQVTM and CDR2 is ANQGSEA in the germline V gene. Trimming removed 0 bases from V and 0 bases from J, with 13 bases in between. The CDR3 spans 16 residues. CDR3 sequence: CSVEDGTQSSTDTQYF. The DNA of the CDR3 is TGCAGCGTTGAAGATGGGACTCAATCTAGCACAGATACGCAGTATTTT.

This clonotype has a count of ten or more. The chain links TRBV5-1 to TRBJ1-3, with 7 positions matching TRBD1. Trimming cost V 2 bases and J 4 bases; bases outside gene matches: 12. The CDR3 has 17 amino acids. Germline assignment: CDR1 SGHRS and CDR2 YFSETQ. In DNA form, the CDR3 reads TGCGCCAGCAGCTTTTCTGCCAACCAGGGACAGGGAAACACCATATATTTT. This codes for CASSFSANQGQGNTIYF.

This chain links TRBV20-1 with TRBJ1-2; 8 positions match TRBD1. J lost 7 bases, V lost 2 bases, and 6 bases had no gene match. The CDR3 is made up of 13 amino acids. Germline V lookup: CDR1 DFQATT, CDR2 SNEGSKA (reference sequence). CDR3 DNA sequence: TGCAGTGCTAGAAATCCAGGGGGCGGTGGCTACACCTTC. It encodes CSARNPGGGGYTF.

This clonotype was counted many times. The DNA for the CDR3 is TGTGCCAGCAGTTTGTCCGGGGAGCTGTTTTTT. Translated: CASSLSGELFF. The J gene is TRBJ2-2, the V gene TRBV12-3 or TRBV12-4; D gene uncertain. The V end lost 3 bases, the J end lost 6 bases, and 2 bases lay between the germline ends. CDR3 length: 11 residues.

The chain carries TRBV29-1 and TRBJ2-3; TRBD2 aligns across 7 bases. The CDR3 extends over 15 amino acids. The V segment lost 3 bases and the J segment 0 bases; nucleotides outside the gene matches: 6. Germline loops: CDR1 SQVTM, CDR2 ANQGSEA. For the CDR3, the DNA is TGCAGCGTTGAGGCTAGCGGCGCTAGCACAGATACGCAGTATTTT. Translation: CSVEASGASTDTQYF.

The table lists this clonotype with a few counts. The rearrangement uses TRBV28 and TRBJ2-5; 15 bases match TRBD2. CDR1 MDHEN and CDR2 SYDVKM come from the germline V gene. This CDR3 has 18 residues. The J segment lost 1 base and the V segment lost 3 bases, leaving 6 bases of the junction unmatched. The CDR3: CASSLNGLAGGRQETQYF. DNA for the CDR3: TGTGCCAGCAGTTTGAATGGACTAGCGGGGGGGCGCCAAGAGACCCAGTACTTC.

This clonotype was counted at least ten times. The J gene is TRBJ1-1, the V gene TRBV5-1; D is perhaps TRBD1 (5 bases). V was shortened by 5 bases and J by 4 bases, with 18 bases between the two germline ends. Germline lookup yields CDR1 SGHRS and CDR2 YFSETQ. CDR3 length: 15 residues. CDR3 coding DNA: TGCGCCAGCAGGGACGCCCGGCAGGGAGTCACTGAAGCTTTCTTT. Its protein is CASRDARQGVTEAFF.

This clonotype has at least ten counts. The chain has TRBV20-1 and TRBJ1-6, with no clear D. The CDR3 is made up of 13 amino acids. Germline V lookup: CDR1 DFQATT, CDR2 SNEGSKA (reference sequence). Deletions cut 3 bases from V and 4 bases from J, with 7 bases between. The CDR3 region has the DNA TGCAGTGCTAGTACGGAATATAATTCACCCCTCCACTTT. This sequence encodes CSASTEYNSPLHF.

This chain uses TRBV29-1 with TRBJ2-5; D possibly uses TRBD1 or TRBD2 (6 bases each). The CDR3 extends over 12 amino acids. Trimming removed 4 bases from V and 5 bases from J, with 11 bases in between. The germline V gene has CDR1 SQVTM and CDR2 ANQGSEA. CDR3 DNA sequence: TGCAGCGTTGTAGGGGGGTCGGAGACCCAGTACTTC. It specifies CSVVGGSETQYF. Combining the CDR3 with reference TRBV29-1 and TRBJ2-5 gives the whole variable domain SAVISQKPSRDICQRGTSLTIQCQVDSQVTMMFWYRQQPGQSLTLIATANQGSEATYESGFVIDKFPISRPNLTFSTLTVSNMSPEDSSIYLCSVVGGSETQYFGPGTRLLVL.

This clonotype was seen many times. The chain combines TRBV20-1 with TRBJ2-3; weak D call: TRBD2 (7 bases). The CDR3 contains 16 residues. Per germline, CDR1 DFQATT and CDR2 SNEGSKA (reference sequence). V was pared by 6 bases and J by 2 bases, with 21 bases between. This CDR3 reads CSAEGSAGALTDTQYF. The CDR3 region has the DNA TGCAGTGCAGAGGGGTCGGCGGGGGCCCTCACAGATACGCAGTATTTT.

This clonotype was observed many times. The chain is built from TRBV12-3 or TRBV12-4 and TRBJ1-5; D not certain. CDR3 length: 16 amino acids. Trimming took off 6 bases at V and 6 bases at J, with 21 bases between the two ends. CDR3: CASSPNGWFGAQPQHF. The CDR3 bases are TGTGCCAGCAGCCCTAACGGTTGGTTTGGTGCTCAGCCCCAGCATTTT.

This clonotype was seen repeatedly, ten times or more. CDR3 sequence: CSAREALGADTQYF. The CDR3 DNA reads as TGCAGTGCTAGAGAGGCGCTAGGGGCAGATACGCAGTATTTT. V gene TRBV20-1 combines with J gene TRBJ2-3, with a possible D match to TRBD1 (5 bases). CDR3 length equals 14 residues. Trimming left V 0 bases short and J 4 bases short, with 11 bases between. Germline CDR1 DFQATT, CDR2 SNEGSKA (reference sequence).

To note about this clonotype: A much larger clone is a single base away; this may be a read error. CDR3 residues: CASSFPQDPKDYPF. CDR3 sequence (DNA): TGCGCCAGCAGCTTCCCACAGGATCCTAAGGACTACCCCTTC. The V call is TRBV5-1, the J call TRBJ1-2; possibly TRBD1 for D (5 bases). Germline CDR1 reads SGHRS; CDR2 reads YFSETQ. This CDR3 spans 14 amino acids. Full variable domain (outside the CDR3, taken from reference TRBV5-1 and TRBJ1-2): KAGVTQTPRYLIKTRGQQVTLSCSPISGHRSVSWYQQTPGQGLQFLFEYFSETQRNKGNFPGRFSGRQFSNSRSEMNVSTLELGDSALYLCASSFPQDPKDYPFGSGTRLTVV.

This clonotype was seen at least ten times. DNA of the CDR3: TGTGCCAGCAGTTACAGGATGGGGGGAGCTAGCACAGATACGCAGTATTTT. Its translation is CASSYRMGGASTDTQYF. The V gene is TRBV6-2 or TRBV6-3, the J gene TRBJ2-3, with D perhaps TRBD2 (6 bases). Looked up from germline, CDR1 is MNHEY and CDR2 is SVGEGT. V lost 2 bases to trimming and J lost 0 bases, with 15 bases between them. This CDR3 spans 17 amino acids.

There are many counts of this clonotype. This sequence joins TRBV6-6 and TRBJ1-6; no clear D. The CDR3 consists of 13 residues. V was cut by 6 bases and J by 9 bases, with 12 bases left in between. Germline CDR1 and CDR2: MNHNY and SVGAGI (reference sequence). The CDR3 nucleotides read TGTGCCAGCAGACCCCTTGCCTCTTCACCCCTCCACTTT. Its translation is CASRPLASSPLHF.

This clonotype was counted at least ten times. The V and J genes are TRBV7-2 and TRBJ1-5; D is perhaps TRBD1 (6 bases). The CDR3 is made up of 15 amino acids. V was clipped by 5 bases and J by 4 bases, with 15 bases between them. Germline V CDR1 and CDR2: SGHTA, FQGNSA. The CDR3 DNA reads as TGTGCCAGCAGCACTGAGGGGGGCTCGAATCAGCCCCAGCATTTT. Its translation is CASSTEGGSNQPQHF.

This clonotype showed up many times. This rearrangement joins TRBV9 to TRBJ2-1; a weak D match, TRBD2 (6 bases). The CDR3 is made up of 15 amino acids. Germline V lookup: CDR1 SGDLS, CDR2 YYNGEE. The ends were cut back, 0 bases at V and 3 bases at J, with 10 bases in the middle. CDR3 sequence (DNA): TGTGCCAGCAGCGTAGGCGGGGCGGGCTACAATGAGCAGTTCTTC. Translating gives CASSVGGAGYNEQFF.

This clonotype was recorded many times. CDR3 protein: CATLSLRWGYQPQHF. The CDR3, as DNA: TGTGCCACCCTTTCCCTCCGGTGGGGGTATCAGCCCCAGCATTTT. The chain recombines TRBV28 with TRBJ1-5; possibly TRBD1 for D (5 bases). The V gene's germline CDR1 is MDHEN and CDR2 SYDVKM. This CDR3 has 15 residues. V lost 10 bases, J lost 5 bases, and 21 bases lay in between.

The count of this clonotype is one. A read error is possible here, since a much larger clone lies one base away. The chain links TRBV7-2 to TRBJ2-3, with 12 bases aligning to TRBD2. The length of the CDR3 is 16 residues. Per germline, CDR1 SGHTA and CDR2 FQGNSA. Here the CDR3 reads CANSLGLAGRLDTQYF. In DNA, the CDR3 is TGTGCCAACAGCTTAGGACTAGCGGGGCGTCTCGATACGCAGTATTTT.

In its sample, this clonotype was seen many times. The chain links TRBV7-9 to TRBJ1-2; D remains ambiguous. Trimming shortened V by 2 bases and J by 4 bases, and 5 bases separated the two germline ends. This CDR3 is 12 amino acids long. CDR1 SEHNR and CDR2 FQNEAQ come from the germline V gene (reference sequence). CDR3: CASSLNPYGYTF. CDR3 nucleotides: TGTGCCAGCAGCTTAAATCCCTATGGCTACACCTTC.

The sample holds a few counts of this clonotype. The chain is built from TRBV18 and TRBJ2-2, with D unresolved. CDR1 is KGHSH, CDR2 LQKENI, per germline. This CDR3 has 15 residues. V gave up 5 bases and J gave up 0 bases, with 10 bases separating them. The CDR3 spells CASSARLPNTGELFF. For the CDR3, the DNA is TGTGCCAGCTCAGCCCGACTTCCGAACACCGGGGAGCTGTTTTTT.